This T cell receptor (beta chain) was retrieved from a study of blood T cell repertoires in COVID-19 (dated by TCRdb to 2020 to 2022). The study in broad terms: Samples from collaborators originated in the United States, Italy and Spain and spanned both the acute and convalescent phases of COVID-19. The material from the prospective study consisted of cDNA or gDNA derived from T cells, B-cell-depleted T cells, or PBMCs. Deeply sampled blood TCRbeta repertoires from subjects exposed to, actively infected with, or recovered from COVID-19 were included in the dataset. The repertoires were released in a freely available public database meant as a resource for research on the immune response to SARS-CoV-2. The samples were drawn from two sources: the first 160 participants of the ongoing ImmuneRACE study, and 1,000 to 1,500 subjects contributed by 6 global collaborators. The sample metadata nearly always contained a de-identified subject ID, COVID-19 status, age in years and sex. Where available, HLA class I and class II types were obtained from metadata supplied by the sample provider rather than from assay-based typing.

On this clone: No cognate antigen has been identified for it. No base-level quality is on record; no much larger clone is a single base apart.

The CDR3 sequence holds 14 residues, the cysteine and phenylalanine included. The entry retains the CDR3 DNA only, 42 bases that are in frame from base 1. The germline V gene (reference sequence) specifies SGHNT as CDR1 and YYREEE as CDR2. V has 10 bases trimmed and J has 12 bases trimmed; junction bases matching no gene number 19. TCRbeta CDR3 regions were amplified from genomic DNA using the immunoSEQ Assay, a bias-controlled multiplex PCR. The paper's data handling went like this. The number of nucleated cells in each sample was estimated from the amplification of reference gene primers within the assay. Sequence reads were collapsed and filtered to measure the absolute abundance of every unique TCRbeta CDR3 rearrangement. For each sample, productive Simpson clonality was calculated as the square root of Simpson's diversity index across productive rearrangements. Here the immuneACCESS table is served through TCRdb, limited to in-frame sequences with V and J called. Missing clones are a known gap in these copies; in checked studies unresolved V genes cover under half, and the rest lacks a known reason. V and J calls and clone size are as listed in that table; D and trimming were resolved from the DNA. The sample yields some 120,000 clones; around 86% were counted once. The leading ten clones occupy approximately 7.9% of the sample.

The paper as a whole reports these results and caveats: The amount of clinical and demographic metadata varied by source and participant and was provided uncurated.

The collaborating institutions used their own protocols to collect whole blood in K2EDTA tubes. For TCRbeta analysis, collaborators shipped samples in one of three forms: frozen whole blood, isolated PBMCs, or DNA extracted from either of those sample types. This chain joins TRBV5-4 to TRBJ2-1, with 7 central nucleotides matching TRBD1. Sequencing used peripheral blood. The TCR was taken from a man between 65 and 85 years old with acute or convalescent COVID-19. The CDR3: CAVTGTALTSGQFF. At the DNA level, the sequence is TGTGCCGTAACCGGGACAGCTCTTACATCGGGGCAGTTCTTC. Supplemented by the reference TRBV5-4 and TRBJ2-1 proteins around the CDR3, the complete variable domain is ETGVTQSPTHLIKTRGQQVTLRCSSQSGHNTVSWYQQALGQGPQFIFQYYREEENGRGNFPPRFSGLQFPNYSSELNVNALELDDSALYLCAVTGTALTSGQFFGPGTRLTVL.